A selection of T cell receptor beta chains follows, all from one sample in a study of tissue T cells after allogeneic stem cell transplantation. Generated by immunoSEQ multiplex PCR, the TCRdb table keeps only in-frame clones and is missing some. The sample consists of 5,000 to 6,500 clones, about two thirds of them appearing once. The sequences come from tissue from the stomach, collected at autopsy. Source of these receptors: a woman aged 18 to 55 with breast cancer. Both conserved end residues are part of each CDR3. A D gene is named only where the DNA matches it firmly. Rows give clone size only sometimes, using once, few, many, or a class for an expanded clone.

J gene,V gene,clone size,D gene,CDR3 protein,CDR3 DNA
TRBJ2-6,TRBV14,medium-sized,NA,CASSQYLSGANVLTF,TGTGCCAGCAGCCAATATCTCTCTGGGGCCAACGTCCTGACTTTC
TRBJ2-2,TRBV25-1,NA,TRBD1,CASSVPGQGTSGELFF,TGTGCCAGCAGTGTCCCGGGACAGGGGACGTCCGGGGAGCTGTTTTTT
TRBJ2-5,TRBV7-2,NA,NA,CASSLVTETQYF,TGTGCCAGCAGCTTAGTCACAGAGACCCAGTACTTC
TRBJ2-7,TRBV16,NA,NA,CASSQNGEGNEQYF,TGTGCCAGCAGCCAGAACGGAGAGGGAAACGAGCAGTACTTC
TRBJ1-3,TRBV18,NA,NA,CASSPTSGVGGNTIYF,TGTGCCAGCTCACCAACGTCAGGGGTCGGCGGAAACACCATATATTTT
TRBJ1-3,TRBV10-3,NA,NA,CAIRQQGDGNTIYF,TGTGCCATCAGGCAACAGGGAGATGGAAACACCATATATTTT
TRBJ1-3,TRBV28,NA,NA,CATYATVSGNTIYF,TGTGCCACCTATGCGACAGTCTCTGGAAACACCATATATTTT
TRBJ1-2,TRBV11-2,NA,NA,CASSPNRGQLFF,TGTGCCAGCAGCCCGAACCGGGGCCAATTGTTTTTC
TRBJ1-5,TRBV4-1,large,NA,CASSLGPGNNQPQHF,TGCGCCAGCAGCCTCGGCCCGGGGAACAATCAGCCCCAGCATTTT
TRBJ2-1,TRBV28,NA,NA,CASSFIAESSYNEQFF,TGTGCCAGCAGTTTTATAGCGGAAAGCTCCTACAATGAGCAGTTCTTC
TRBJ1-2,TRBV5-4,NA,NA,CASSLEGVGGGYTF,TGTGCCAGCAGCTTGGAAGGTGTCGGCGGCGGCTACACCTTC
TRBJ2-7,TRBV10-3,NA,NA,CAISEYRGAHEQYF,TGTGCCATCAGTGAGTATAGGGGAGCCCACGAGCAGTACTTC
TRBJ1-2,TRBV7-9,once,NA,CASSSFRDGGGYTF,TGTGCCAGCAGCTCCTTCCGGGACGGTGGGGGCTACACCTTC
TRBJ2-3,TRBV6-6,once,NA,CASSYELTDTQYF,TGTGCCAGCAGTTACGAGCTCACAGATACGCAGTATTTT
TRBJ2-1,TRBV9,NA,TRBD1,CASSATGVEQFF,TGTGCCAGCAGCGCCACAGGGGTTGAGCAGTTCTTC
TRBJ1-5,TRBV4-3,few,NA,CASSQEVTLLGNQPQHF,TGCGCCAGCAGCCAAGAGGTTACTTTGTTGGGCAATCAGCCCCAGCATTTT
TRBJ2-1,TRBV5-1,few,NA,CASSSPSAGTEFF,TGCGCCAGCAGCTCGCCTTCGGCAGGGACGGAGTTCTTC
TRBJ1-4,TRBV4-2,medium-sized,TRBD1,CASSQVIGTEDEKLFF,TGTGCCAGCAGCCAAGTTATTGGGACAGAAGATGAAAAACTGTTTTTT
TRBJ2-1,TRBV5-8,NA,TRBD1,CASSLGDRGPSSYNEQFF,TGTGCCAGCAGCTTGGGGGACAGGGGCCCCAGCTCCTACAATGAGCAGTTCTTC
TRBJ2-1,TRBV24-1,once,NA,CATSVRELGNEQFF,TGTGCCACCAGTGTCAGGGAATTGGGAAATGAGCAGTTCTTC
TRBJ2-1,TRBV5-1,NA,NA,CASSLLGGLDEQFF,TGCGCCAGCAGCTTGCTGGGGGGCCTCGATGAGCAGTTCTTC
TRBJ1-5,TRBV6-2/TRBV6-3,hyperexpanded,NA,CASSYNRVQPQHF,TGTGCCAGCAGCTATAACAGGGTTCAGCCCCAGCATTTT
TRBJ2-1,TRBV19,NA,NA,CASSWGRNEQFF,TGTGCCAGTAGTTGGGGTAGAAATGAGCAGTTCTTC
TRBJ2-7,TRBV6-4,NA,NA,CASELREQYF,TGTGCCAGCGAGTTGCGCGAGCAGTACTTC
TRBJ2-6,TRBV27,NA,TRBD2,CASSSLAGDTGANVLTF,TGTGCCAGCAGTTCCCTAGCGGGGGACACTGGGGCCAACGTCCTGACTTTC
TRBJ2-3,TRBV6-5,NA,TRBD2,CASSPPGGKPDTQYF,TGTGCCAGCAGTCCCCCGGGGGGGAAGCCAGATACGCAGTATTTT
TRBJ2-3,TRBV6-2/TRBV6-3,once,TRBD2,CASSYRDWRGGWTDTQYF,TGTGCCAGCAGTTACCGGGACTGGCGGGGGGGCTGGACAGATACGCAGTATTTT
TRBJ2-3,TRBV5-5,NA,TRBD1,CASNQGGPSTDTQYF,TGTGCCAGCAACCAAGGGGGCCCGAGCACAGATACGCAGTATTTT
TRBJ1-2,TRBV4-3,once,NA,CASSSRVGRDYGYTF,TGCGCCAGCAGCTCAAGAGTGGGCAGGGACTATGGCTACACCTTC
TRBJ1-2,TRBV27,few,NA,CASSFLGVGSYGYTF,TGTGCCAGCAGTTTCTTAGGGGTGGGGAGCTATGGCTACACCTTC
TRBJ2-7,TRBV5-6,NA,NA,CASSLAGTSYEQYF,TGTGCCAGCAGCTTGGCGGGGACTTCCTACGAGCAGTACTTC
TRBJ2-2,TRBV27,once,TRBD2,CASRLTPGGAGVGAGELFF,TGTGCCAGCAGGCTCACACCGGGGGGGGCGGGAGTCGGGGCCGGGGAGCTGTTTTTT
TRBJ2-2,TRBV7-2,NA,TRBD2,CASSLELAGTGELFF,TGTGCCAGCAGCTTGGAACTAGCGGGCACCGGGGAGCTGTTTTTT
TRBJ1-2,TRBV6-5,NA,NA,CASSYSGAPYGYTF,TGTGCCAGCAGTTATAGCGGGGCTCCCTATGGCTACACCTTC
TRBJ1-3,TRBV7-9,NA,TRBD1,CASSLTGAGNTIYF,TGTGCCAGCAGCTTGACAGGGGCTGGAAACACCATATATTTT
TRBJ2-5,TRBV28,NA,TRBD1,CASSLLGQGELAQYF,TGTGCCAGCAGTTTACTGGGACAGGGGGAGCTGGCCCAGTACTTC
TRBJ2-3,TRBV5-4,NA,NA,CASSWATDTQYF,TGTGCCAGCAGCTGGGCCACAGATACGCAGTATTTT
TRBJ2-2,TRBV7-9,NA,TRBD1,CASSRDRDTGELFF,TGTGCCAGCAGCCGCGACAGGGACACCGGGGAGCTGTTTTTT
TRBJ2-1,TRBV4-3,NA,TRBD2,CASSHGLGLAGENEQFF,TGCGCCAGCAGCCATGGACTTGGGCTAGCGGGAGAGAATGAGCAGTTCTTC
TRBJ2-3,TRBV30,NA,NA,CAWSVSNTDTQYF,TGTGCCTGGAGTGTATCCAACACAGATACGCAGTATTTT
TRBJ2-7,TRBV10-1,NA,NA,CASSVRRGGSYEQYF,TGCGCCAGCAGTGTTCGTAGGGGCGGATCCTACGAGCAGTACTTC
TRBJ1-6,TRBV30,NA,NA,CAWSVTGGNSPLHF,TGTGCCTGGAGTGTTACGGGGGGGAATTCACCCCTCCACTTT
TRBJ2-1,TRBV9,few,TRBD1,CASSVGGTGANEQFF,TGTGCCAGCAGCGTAGGCGGGACAGGGGCCAATGAGCAGTTCTTC
TRBJ2-2,TRBV6-5,NA,TRBD1,CASSYSGQGDTGELFF,TGTGCCAGCAGTTACTCCGGACAGGGGGACACCGGGGAGCTGTTTTTT
TRBJ1-3,TRBV11-3,once,NA,CASSLNTENTIYF,TGTGCCAGCAGCTTGAACACCGAAAACACCATATATTTT
TRBJ2-2,TRBV5-1,NA,NA,CASSFNKGTGELFF,TGCGCCAGCAGCTTTAACAAGGGTACCGGGGAGCTGTTTTTT
TRBJ1-3,TRBV9,NA,NA,CASSATFTGAGPGNTIYF,TGTGCCAGCAGCGCCACTTTTACAGGAGCCGGCCCGGGAAACACCATATATTTT
TRBJ1-1,TRBV29-1,NA,NA,CSAKDMNTEAFF,TGCAGCGCCAAAGATATGAACACTGAAGCTTTCTTT
TRBJ2-5,TRBV2,NA,NA,CTSCINSQETQYF,TGTACCAGCTGTATTAACAGTCAAGAGACCCAGTACTTC
TRBJ2-1,TRBV5-1,NA,NA,CASRDIEEVQFF,TGCGCCAGTAGGGACATTGAGGAAGTGCAGTTCTTC
TRBJ1-4,TRBV4-1,once,TRBD1,CASSQEGQGNEKLFF,TGCGCCAGCAGCCAAGAGGGACAGGGGAATGAAAAACTGTTTTTT
TRBJ2-1,TRBV7-2,NA,TRBD2,CATGTSGPNEQFF,TGTGCCACCGGGACTAGCGGACCCAATGAGCAGTTCTTC